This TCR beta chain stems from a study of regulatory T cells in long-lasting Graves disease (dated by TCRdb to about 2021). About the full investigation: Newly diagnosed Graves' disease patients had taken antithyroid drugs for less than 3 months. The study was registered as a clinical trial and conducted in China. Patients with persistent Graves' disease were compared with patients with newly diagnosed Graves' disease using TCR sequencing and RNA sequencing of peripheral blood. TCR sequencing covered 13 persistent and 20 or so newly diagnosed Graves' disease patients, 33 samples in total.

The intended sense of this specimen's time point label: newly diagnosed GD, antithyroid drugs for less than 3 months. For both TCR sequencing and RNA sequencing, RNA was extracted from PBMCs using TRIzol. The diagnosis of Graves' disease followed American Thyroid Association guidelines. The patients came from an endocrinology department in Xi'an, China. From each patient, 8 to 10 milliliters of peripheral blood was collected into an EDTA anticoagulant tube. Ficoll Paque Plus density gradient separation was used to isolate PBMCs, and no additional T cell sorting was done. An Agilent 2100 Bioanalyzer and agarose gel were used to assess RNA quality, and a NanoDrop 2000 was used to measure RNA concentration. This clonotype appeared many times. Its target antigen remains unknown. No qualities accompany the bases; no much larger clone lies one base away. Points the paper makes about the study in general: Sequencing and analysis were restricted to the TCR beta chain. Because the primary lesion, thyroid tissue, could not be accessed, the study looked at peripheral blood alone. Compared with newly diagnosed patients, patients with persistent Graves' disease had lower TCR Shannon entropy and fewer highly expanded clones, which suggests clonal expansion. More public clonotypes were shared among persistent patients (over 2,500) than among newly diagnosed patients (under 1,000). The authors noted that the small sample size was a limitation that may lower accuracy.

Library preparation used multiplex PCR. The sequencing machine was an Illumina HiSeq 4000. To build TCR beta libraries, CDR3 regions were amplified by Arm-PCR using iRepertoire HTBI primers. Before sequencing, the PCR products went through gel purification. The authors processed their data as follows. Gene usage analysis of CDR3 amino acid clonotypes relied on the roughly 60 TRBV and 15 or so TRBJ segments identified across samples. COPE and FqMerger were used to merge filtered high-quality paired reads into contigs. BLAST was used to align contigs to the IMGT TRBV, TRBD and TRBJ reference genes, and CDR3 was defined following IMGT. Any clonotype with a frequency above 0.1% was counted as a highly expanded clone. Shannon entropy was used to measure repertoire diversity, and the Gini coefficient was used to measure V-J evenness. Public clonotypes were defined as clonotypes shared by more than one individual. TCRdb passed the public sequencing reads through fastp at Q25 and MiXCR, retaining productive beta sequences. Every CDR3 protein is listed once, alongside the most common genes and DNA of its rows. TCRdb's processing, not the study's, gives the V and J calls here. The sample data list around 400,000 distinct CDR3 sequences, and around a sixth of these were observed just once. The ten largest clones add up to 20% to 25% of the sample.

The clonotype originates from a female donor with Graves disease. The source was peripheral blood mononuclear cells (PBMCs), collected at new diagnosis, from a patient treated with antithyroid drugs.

The nucleotides are TGTGCCAGCAGCTTTGGGGGTAATCAGCCCCAGCATTTT. The resulting protein is CASSFGGNQPQHF. The chain is encoded by TRBV27 joined to TRBJ1-5; the D gene is possibly TRBD1, with 5 bases matching. Spanning cysteine to phenylalanine, the CDR3 consists of 13 amino acids. Here the CDR3 DNA is all that survives: 39 bases in frame from base 1. As encoded in the germline V gene (reference sequence), CDR1 is MNHEY while CDR2 is SMNVEV. At the junction V is shortened by 6 bases and J by 4 bases, with 10 bases in between.